This T cell receptor (beta chain) was captured in a study of blood T cell repertoires in COVID-19. As for the study in general: Whether acute or convalescent, the COVID-19 samples came from the United States, Italy and Spain. Sample material is recorded as cDNA or gDNA derived from T cells, B-cell-depleted T cells, or PBMCs.

V lost 6 bases and J 0 bases, leaving 12 bases between the germline ends. Germline CDR1 reads MDHEN; CDR2 reads SYDVKM. There are 15 residues in the CDR3. TCRdb keeps only in-frame clones here, not all; method: immunoSEQ multiplex PCR. The sample has around 320,000 clones; approximately 88% are singletons. Sequencing was done on a sample of peripheral blood. V is TRBV28 and J is TRBJ1-3, with D perhaps TRBD1 (6 bases). The receptor's source is a woman aged 25-40 years who had recovered from COVID-19. The CDR3, as DNA: TGTGCCAGCAGCACCCCGGGACACTCTGGAAACACCATATATTTT. Translation gives CASSTPGHSGNTIYF.